The 20 T cell receptor beta chains below all came from one sample that was sequenced in a study of identical twins' blood T cells. TCRdb redid the calling of the 5' RACE reads with MiXCR, one entry per CDR3 protein. The sample has roughly 380,000 distinct CDR3 sequences, under 30% seen once. The sample consisted of PBMCs. These receptor sequences come from a woman aged 18-55 years in good health.

This clonotype was detected only a few times. The V and J genes are TRBV3-1 and TRBJ1-2; no clear D gene. The V end was cut by 6 bases, the J end by 1 base, with 18 bases between. The CDR3 sequence is 16 residues long. The V gene's germline CDR1 is LGHDT and CDR2 YNNKEL (reference sequence). CDR3 in DNA: TGTGCCAGCAGACCCGGACGGACTCACATTAACTATGGCTACACCTTC. This encodes CASRPGRTHINYGYTF.

The chain carries TRBV12-3 or TRBV12-4 and TRBJ2-1; D unclear. The V and J ends lost 5 bases and 5 bases respectively, with 16 bases between them. The CDR3 length is 15 residues. The CDR3 nucleotides read TGTGCCAGCAGTCCGCCCTTATTGGGTAACAATGAGCAGTTCTTC. Translation: CASSPPLLGNNEQFF.

J is TRBJ1-5 and V is TRBV18, with TRBD1 as a possible D gene (5 bases). The CDR3 has 14 amino acids. V was trimmed by 6 bases and J by 5 bases, leaving 14 bases between them. From germline, CDR1 is KGHSH and CDR2 LQKENI. The CDR3 coding sequence is TGTGCCAGCTCGTCAGGGTTTGGAGATCAGCCCCAGCATTTT. This encodes CASSSGFGDQPQHF.

This chain uses TRBV20-1 with TRBJ1-1; D unresolved. Germline loops: CDR1 DFQATT, CDR2 SNEGSKA (reference sequence). The V end was cut by 5 bases, the J end by 1 base, with 8 bases between. This CDR3 is built from 12 residues. In nucleotides, the CDR3 is TGCAGTGCTTTGGATTGGAACACTGAAGCTTTCTTT. Translation gives CSALDWNTEAFF.

Points on this clonotype: This sequence may be a read error, since a much larger clone differs from it by one base. The chain uses TRBV6-2 or TRBV6-3 and TRBJ2-7, with D unresolved. This CDR3 has 11 amino acids. Germline CDR1 is MNHEY and CDR2 is SVGEGT. The V end was cut by 7 bases, the J end by 9 bases, with 13 bases between. The CDR3 loop is CASTRSEVQYF. CDR3 sequence (DNA): TGTGCCAGCACCCGAAGTGAAGTGCAGTACTTC.

This clonotype was counted a few times. V gene TRBV5-4 combines with J gene TRBJ2-5, with unresolved D. Germline assignment: CDR1 SGHNT and CDR2 YYREEE (reference sequence). The CDR3 spans 11 residues. Trimming took off 0 bases at V and 6 bases at J, with 3 bases between the two ends. CDR3 residues: CASSLEQTQYF. CDR3 DNA sequence: TGTGCCAGCAGCTTGGAACAGACCCAGTACTTC.

This clonotype was seen at least ten times. The chain employs TRBV12-3 or TRBV12-4 and TRBJ2-1; D is uncertain. CDR3 length equals 15 residues. V lost 5 bases and J lost 4, with 15 bases in between. The CDR3 bases are TGTGCCAGCAGTGACCGAGGTGGCGGTTACAATGAGCAGTTCTTC. This encodes CASSDRGGGYNEQFF.

The sample holds many counts of this clonotype. The gene calls are TRBV19 and TRBJ2-7; TRBD2 is a possible D gene (6 bases). Per germline, CDR1 LNHDA and CDR2 SQIVND (reference sequence). This CDR3 comprises 15 residues. V was clipped by 0 bases and J by 6 bases, with 15 bases between them. Here the CDR3 reads CASSIEAGRLSEQYF. The CDR3 DNA follows: TGTGCCAGTAGTATAGAGGCGGGAAGGCTGTCCGAGCAGTACTTC.

CDR3 loop: CSAGTRGRGDDEQFF. The CDR3 DNA is TGCAGCGCCGGGACTAGGGGGCGAGGTGATGATGAGCAGTTCTTC. The chain combines TRBV29-1 with TRBJ2-1; D might be TRBD2 (8 bases). Trimming took 7 bases from V and 8 from J, leaving 24 bases between them. Per germline, CDR1 SQVTM and CDR2 ANQGSEA. CDR3 size: 15 residues.

This clonotype has just a few counts. This chain joins TRBV18 and TRBJ1-1, with a possible D match to TRBD1 (6 bases). Per the germline V gene, CDR1 is KGHSH and CDR2 is LQKENI. This CDR3 region has 14 residues. Trimming removed 6 bases at V and 4 bases at J, with 15 bases between. CDR3 sequence reads: CASSTWGQGTEAFF. The CDR3 DNA reads as TGTGCCAGCTCTACTTGGGGGCAGGGCACTGAAGCTTTCTTT.

V and J are TRBV11-2 and TRBJ2-7; no firm D call. CDR3 length: 14 amino acids. Trimming took 1 base from V and 5 from J, leaving 12 bases between them. Per the germline V gene, CDR1 is SGHAT and CDR2 is FQNNGV. In DNA, the CDR3 is TGTGCCAGCAGCTTAGTAGGTGCGTGGAACGAGCAGTACTTC. This codes for CASSLVGAWNEQYF.

With regard to this clonotype: The germline gene is not matched at one end of the junction; a read error may be the cause. This sequence joins TRBV11-2 and TRBJ2-3; 10 bases line up with TRBD2. Germline V lookup: CDR1 SGHAT, CDR2 FQNNGV. This CDR3 contains 15 residues. CDR3 amino acids: CASSFLAGVADTRYF. Here the CDR3 DNA reads TGTGCCAGCAGCTTCCTAGCGGGAGTCGCAGATACGCGGTATTTT.

This clonotype appeared many times. This chain connects TRBV20-1 to TRBJ1-1, with TRBD1 identical over 8 bases. Germline CDR1 and CDR2: DFQATT and SNEGSKA (reference sequence). The V and J ends lost 5 bases and 5 bases, in that order; junction bases with no gene match: 4. The CDR3 totals 12 residues. This CDR3 is CSAGRGLTEAFF. In nucleotides, the CDR3 is TGCAGTGCTGGCAGGGGGCTTACTGAAGCTTTCTTT.

This clonotype was picked up a small number of times. The V gene is TRBV6-6, the J gene TRBJ1-3; D gene unclear. Germline V gene data show CDR1 as MNHNY and CDR2 as SVGAGI (reference sequence). The CDR3 is 17 residues long. Trimming left V 5 bases short and J 3 bases short, with 20 bases between. In nucleotides, the CDR3 is TGTGCCAGCAGTACCCCGGAATGGCAGGAAGGTGGAAACACCATATATTTT. Translating gives CASSTPEWQEGGNTIYF.

Concerning this clonotype itself: A read error may account for a junction end that differs from germline. The chain joins TRBV20-1 to TRBJ1-1, with TRBD1 as a possible D gene (5 bases). Germline CDR1 and CDR2: DFQATT and SNEGSKA (reference sequence). This CDR3 region has 13 residues. The CDR3 sequence: CSTRRPGHTEAFF. CDR3 sequence (DNA): TGCAGTACTAGACGTCCAGGGCACACTGAAGCTTTCTTT.

Ten or more counts support this clonotype. The rearrangement joins TRBV20-1 to TRBJ1-2; D ambiguous. Germline CDR1 and CDR2: DFQATT and SNEGSKA (reference sequence). The CDR3 extends over 13 amino acids. Trimming shortened V by 6 bases and J by 6 bases, and 17 bases separated the two germline ends. In DNA, the CDR3 is TGCAGTGCCAGCCTAATAGTTGGGAATGGCTACACCTTC. Protein: CSASLIVGNGYTF.

This clonotype was detected ten times or more. The V gene is TRBV9, the J gene TRBJ1-2; TRBD1 agrees at 8 bases. The germline V gene encodes CDR1 SGDLS and CDR2 YYNGEE. J lost 7 bases, V lost 1 base, and 6 bases had no gene match. This CDR3 spans 14 amino acids. CDR3 protein: CASSVSTGERGYTF. In nucleotides, the CDR3 is TGTGCCAGCAGCGTATCGACAGGGGAACGTGGCTACACCTTC.

This clonotype appeared a few times. The chain recombines TRBV27 with TRBJ2-6; unclear D gene. V was clipped by 5 bases and J by 1 base, with 12 bases between them. The CDR3 totals 16 residues. Germline lookup yields CDR1 MNHEY and CDR2 SMNVEV (reference sequence). The CDR3 bases are TGTGCCAGCAGTCCACAGTCTTCATCTGGGGCCAACGTCCTGACTTTC. As protein: CASSPQSSSGANVLTF.

The chain has TRBV18 and TRBJ2-3; 7 bases fit TRBD2. The germline V gene encodes CDR1 KGHSH and CDR2 LQKENI. CDR3 length equals 17 residues. Germline trimming cut 4 bases from V and 2 bases from J; bases unmatched to any gene: 12. This CDR3 is CASSLALGSGDTDTQYF. The DNA of the CDR3 is TGTGCCAGCTCACTCGCCTTGGGGAGCGGGGACACAGATACGCAGTATTTT.

Comments on this clonotype: One end of the junction is discordant with germline, which a read error may explain. The chain is built from TRBV7-9 and TRBJ1-1; the D gene is possibly TRBD1 (6 bases). The CDR3 has 12 amino acids. The germline V gene has CDR1 SEHNR and CDR2 FQNEAQ (reference sequence). CDR3 coding DNA: TGTGCCTGCAGCTCAGACAGGCCGGTTGCTTTCTTT. Translation: CACSSDRPVAFF.